These 29 T cell receptor beta chains were all obtained from the same sample, sequenced in a study of blood T cell repertoires in COVID-19 (dated by TCRdb to the early 2020s). Library construction relied on the immunoSEQ multiplex PCR assay. Entries here come from immuneACCESS through TCRdb and include only in-frame sequences with V and J called. Some clones fail to appear in such tables; in the studies checked, an unresolved V gene covers under half of the shortfall, and the cause of the remainder is unknown. The sample profile shows around 25,000 clones; 70% to 90% of them were found once. The top ten hold approximately 3% of the sample. What was sequenced was peripheral blood. The receptor source for this set is a human donor in a cohort sampled during active COVID-19.

The chain links TRBV6-5 to TRBJ2-5; D is uncertain. The germline V gene has CDR1 MNHEY and CDR2 SVGAGI. The CDR3 has 16 residues. Trimming removed 2 bases at V and 3 bases at J, with 16 bases between. CDR3 amino acids: CASSYHGAMVKETQYF. The CDR3 DNA reads as TGTGCCAGCAGTTACCATGGTGCGATGGTTAAAGAGACCCAGTACTTC.

The V gene is TRBV30, the J gene TRBJ1-6; TRBD1 is a possible D gene (6 bases). Trimming took off 2 bases at V and 10 bases at J, with 15 bases between the two ends. The germline V gene has CDR1 GTSNPN and CDR2 SVGIG (reference sequence). The CDR3 has 14 residues. The CDR3 sequence is CAWSSGQTGSPLHF. The CDR3 DNA reads as TGTGCCTGGAGTTCCGGACAGACAGGCTCACCCCTCCACTTT. The variable domain in full, with the rest retrieved from reference TRBV30 and TRBJ1-6, is SQTIHQWPATLVQPVGSPLSLECTVEGTSNPNLYWYRQAAGRGLQLLFYSVGIGQISSEVPQNLSASRPQDRQFILSSKKLLLSDSGFYLCAWSSGQTGSPLHFGNGTRLTVT.

The chain uses TRBV10-3 and TRBJ1-5; the match to TRBD1 covers 7 bases. In germline, CDR1 is ENHRY, CDR2 SYGVKD. This CDR3 region has 12 residues. J lost 7 bases, V lost 10 bases, and 7 bases had no gene match. This CDR3 is CATTTGEQPQHF. CDR3 nucleotides: TGTGCCACGACAACAGGGGAACAGCCCCAGCATTTT.

The CDR3 loop is CASSYSRSGGLSTDTQYF. Written as DNA, the CDR3 is TGTGCCAGCAGTTACTCGAGGAGCGGGGGGCTCTCCACAGATACGCAGTATTTT. The chain joins TRBV6-2 or TRBV6-3 to TRBJ2-3; TRBD2 matches at 9 bases. The CDR3 has 18 residues. V lost 0 bases, J lost 2 bases, and 9 bases stayed unmatched. The germline V gene encodes CDR1 MNHEY and CDR2 SVGEGT.

The chain links TRBV18 to TRBJ2-5; TRBD2 is a possible D gene (5 bases). The CDR3 has 15 residues. Germline V gives CDR1 KGHSH, CDR2 LQKENI. V was clipped by 4 bases and J by 5 bases, with 17 bases between them. CDR3 sequence reads: CASSLLTTPHETQYF. CDR3 sequence (DNA): TGTGCCAGCTCACTTTTGACTACGCCCCATGAGACCCAGTACTTC.

The chain links TRBV15 to TRBJ1-5, with TRBD1 matching over 9 bases. Per germline, CDR1 LNHNV and CDR2 YYDKDF (reference sequence). After removal of 1 base from V and 3 bases from J, the junction contained 4 bases not matched to a gene. The CDR3 extends over 16 amino acids. The CDR3: CATSRVRQGVNQPQHF. The CDR3 nucleotides are TGTGCCACCAGCAGAGTTCGACAGGGGGTCAATCAGCCCCAGCATTTT.

This sequence joins TRBV21-1 and TRBJ2-3; the table's TRBD2 call for D was not verified on the DNA. TRBV21-1 corresponds to a pseudogene. This CDR3 contains 19 residues. The CDR3 here is CASSKVKALSGGRTDTQYF. CDR3 in DNA: TGTGCCAGCAGCAAAGTTAAAGCTCTGAGCGGGGGTAGGACAGATACGCAGTATTTT.

The rearrangement uses TRBV5-1 and TRBJ2-5; 8 nucleotides match TRBD1. V was clipped by 4 bases and J by 3 bases; unmatched bases: 11. This CDR3 region has 16 residues. CDR1 and CDR2 from the germline V gene are SGHRS and YFSETQ. The chain's CDR3 is CASSPFAGTGEETQYF. The CDR3 DNA follows: TGCGCCAGCAGCCCATTCGCGGGGACAGGAGAAGAGACCCAGTACTTC.

The chain's CDR3 is CASSLTEGGEQYF. CDR3 sequence (DNA): TGTGCCAGCAGCTTGACAGAAGGGGGCGAGCAGTACTTC. The rearrangement joins TRBV7-6 to TRBJ2-7, with D tentatively TRBD1 (6 bases). This CDR3 is built from 13 residues. Germline CDR1 reads SGHVS; CDR2 reads FNYEAQ. Trimming cost V 3 bases and J 6 bases, with 12 bases left between them.

This clone showed up just once. DNA for the CDR3: TGTGCCAGCAGTGGGGGCGGGACTAATGAAAAACTGTTTTTT. As protein: CASSGGGTNEKLFF. This sequence joins TRBV19 and TRBJ1-4, with a tentative D call TRBD1 (6 bases). Germline V gene sequence: CDR1 LNHDA, CDR2 SQIVND (reference sequence). V shed 9 bases and J shed 2 bases, with 13 bases lying between them. The CDR3 loop spans 14 amino acids. The full variable domain, rest sourced from reference TRBV19 and TRBJ1-4, is DGGITQSPKYLFRKEGQNVTLSCEQNLNHDAMYWYRQDPGQGLRLIYYSQIVNDFQKGDIAEGYSVSREKKESFPLTVTSAQKNPTAFYLCASSGGGTNEKLFFGSGTQLSVL.

This clone was detected only once. This chain joins TRBV7-6 and TRBJ2-3; 8 bases are a match to TRBD2. Germline trimming cut 2 bases from V and 2 bases from J; bases unmatched to any gene: 18. This CDR3 has 20 residues. CDR1 is SGHVS and CDR2 is FNYEAQ in the germline V gene. The CDR3, as DNA: TGTGCCAGCAGCTTAAGGGCGGGACTAGACAATTATCGGGACACAGATACGCAGTATTTT. This codes for CASSLRAGLDNYRDTDTQYF.

The chain joins TRBV30 to TRBJ1-2; the match to TRBD1 covers 9 bases. Losses at the gene ends were 1 base for V and 4 bases for J; bases not matched to a gene: 4. The CDR3 extends over 14 amino acids. Germline V gives CDR1 GTSNPN, CDR2 SVGIG (reference sequence). The CDR3 DNA reads as TGTGCCTGGAGTGGACAGGGGGTGGGCTATGGCTACACCTTC. It yields the protein CAWSGQGVGYGYTF.

J is TRBJ2-1 and V is TRBV6-5, with TRBD2 matching over 7 bases. Trimming took 9 bases from V and 6 from J; bases not matched to a gene: 8. In germline, CDR1 is MNHEY, CDR2 SVGAGI. This CDR3 contains 13 residues. CDR3 in amino acids: CASQGGGFNEQFF. The CDR3 DNA follows: TGTGCCAGTCAGGGCGGGGGTTTCAATGAGCAGTTCTTC.

V and J are TRBV28 and TRBJ2-5; D not resolved. Trimming took 1 base from V and 5 from J, leaving 14 bases between them. Germline V lookup: CDR1 MDHEN, CDR2 SYDVKM. The CDR3 has 15 residues. CDR3 DNA sequence: TGTGCCAGCAGTTTATTTGGGCAGGCGTTGGAGACCCAGTACTTC. This translates into CASSLFGQALETQYF.

The chain is built from TRBV28 and TRBJ2-7; 7 bases are a match to TRBD1. V lost 2 bases, J lost 5 bases, and 9 bases stayed unmatched. This CDR3 has 15 amino acids. Germline values: CDR1 MDHEN, CDR2 SYDVKM. The CDR3 nucleotides read TGTGCCAGCAGTTTACCCACAGGGGCCCGCCACGAGCAGTACTTC. Translating it yields CASSLPTGARHEQYF. The full variable domain, its missing parts supplied by reference TRBV28 and TRBJ2-7, is DVKVTQSSRYLVKRTGEKVFLECVQDMDHENMFWYRQDPGLGLRLIYFSYDVKMKEKGDIPEGYSVSREKKERFSLILESASTNQTSMYLCASSLPTGARHEQYFGPGTRLTVT.

The chain recombines TRBV5-1 with TRBJ1-4; D not certain. The CDR3 is 15 amino acids. Germline V gives CDR1 SGHRS, CDR2 YFSETQ. The V end lost 1 base, the J end lost 3 bases, and 10 bases lay between the germline ends. The CDR3 here is CASSLQRAANEKLFF. Here the CDR3 DNA reads TGCGCCAGCAGCTTGCAGAGGGCGGCTAATGAAAAACTGTTTTTT.

The CDR3 DNA is TGTGCCAGCAGTGAACGGGGGGGCGAGCAGTACTTC. Translation gives CASSERGGEQYF. The gene calls are TRBV6-1 and TRBJ2-7, with 8 bases aligning to TRBD2. The CDR3 length is 12 residues. Germline values: CDR1 MNHNS, CDR2 SASEGT. V trimming: 2 bases; J trimming: 6 bases; junction bases outside the gene matches: 0.

This chain links TRBV5-4 with TRBJ2-1, with D perhaps TRBD1 (5 bases). This CDR3 region has 15 residues. Trimming pared 4 bases from V and 4 bases from J, leaving 15 bases between. CDR1 and CDR2 from the germline V gene are SGHNT and YYREEE (reference sequence). The CDR3 protein is CASSAVQGKYNEQFF. CDR3 bases: TGTGCCAGCAGCGCGGTTCAGGGAAAATACAATGAGCAGTTCTTC.

The genes are TRBV2 and TRBJ1-1; D not certain. From germline, CDR1 is SNHLY and CDR2 FYNNEI. The CDR3 has 12 residues. The ends were cut back, 8 bases at V and 5 bases at J, with 12 bases in the middle. The CDR3, as DNA: TGTGCCAGCGACACTTCGGGGACTGAAGCTTTCTTT. Encoded protein: CASDTSGTEAFF.

The chain joins TRBV12-3 or TRBV12-4 to TRBJ2-3; D is perhaps TRBD2 (6 bases). Trimming took 6 bases from V and 6 from J, leaving 13 bases between them. The CDR3 covers 13 residues. The CDR3 nucleotides are TGTGCCAGCAGGGGGGGACGCCTGGATACGCAGTATTTT. It encodes CASRGGRLDTQYF.

The count of this clone is one. The chain couples TRBV5-1 to TRBJ2-3; D not resolved. The CDR3 is 15 amino acids. V was cut by 0 bases and J by 4 bases, with 12 bases left in between. The germline CDR1 and CDR2 sequences are SGHRS and YFSETQ. The CDR3 DNA sequence: TGCGCCAGCAGCTTGGAAACGATTCGGTCAGATACGCAGTATTTT. This translates into CASSLETIRSDTQYF.

This clone was counted a single time. This rearrangement joins TRBV5-4 to TRBJ2-5; 7 bases fit TRBD2. Germline CDR1 SGHNT, CDR2 YYREEE (reference sequence). V lost 1 base to trimming and J lost 5 bases; unmatched junction nucleotides: 11. This CDR3 is built from 16 residues. The CDR3 nucleotides are TGTGCCAGCAGCTTGAAGGCGGGAGCTAAAAGGGAGACCCAGTACTTC. As protein: CASSLKAGAKRETQYF.

The rearrangement joins TRBV28 to TRBJ2-7; TRBD2 aligns across 11 bases. With 7 bases clipped from V and 1 base from J, the junction kept 3 bases outside the gene matches. The CDR3 consists of 14 residues. Germline CDR1 is MDHEN and CDR2 is SYDVKM. This chain's CDR3 is CASNRLAGSYEQYF. The CDR3 DNA reads TGTGCCAGCAACCGACTAGCGGGGTCCTACGAGCAGTACTTC.

The chain has TRBV30 and TRBJ2-3; D not resolved. CDR3 length: 14 amino acids. From germline, CDR1 is GTSNPN and CDR2 SVGIG (reference sequence). Trimming took 2 bases from V and 0 from J, leaving 9 bases between them. Written as DNA, the CDR3 is TGTGCCTGGAGTTTTCAGTCTAGCACAGATACGCAGTATTTT. Residues: CAWSFQSSTDTQYF.

This rearrangement joins TRBV2 to TRBJ2-2; D gene unclear. V shed 6 bases and J shed 8 bases, with 13 bases lying between them. The CDR3 runs 13 residues. Germline V gene data show CDR1 as SNHLY and CDR2 as FYNNEI. The chain's CDR3 is CASSPDARGELFF. The CDR3 nucleotides are TGTGCCAGCAGCCCCGACGCGAGGGGGGAGCTGTTTTTT. Based on the CDR3 plus reference TRBV2 and TRBJ2-2, the full variable domain is EPEVTQTPSHQVTQMGQEVILRCVPISNHLYFYWYRQILGQKVEFLVSFYNNEISEKSEIFDDQFSVERPDGSNFTLKIRSTKLEDSAMYFCASSPDARGELFFGEGSRLTVL.

This chain connects TRBV11-3 to TRBJ2-3; no firm D call. V lost 4 bases and J lost 4, with 9 bases in between. This CDR3 is built from 13 residues. Germline loops: CDR1 SGHNT, CDR2 YENEEA. CDR3 sequence reads: CASSSTSADTQYF. The CDR3 coding sequence is TGTGCCAGCAGCTCGACCAGCGCAGATACGCAGTATTTT.

This clone was observed a handful of times. The J gene is TRBJ1-6, the V gene TRBV2, with 7 bases lining up with TRBD1. V lost 6 bases, J lost 9 bases, and 11 bases stayed unmatched. The CDR3 has 15 residues. Germline-derived CDR1 and CDR2 are SNHLY and FYNNEI. The CDR3 protein is CASSRTGVGGSPLHF. Written as DNA, the CDR3 is TGTGCCAGCAGCAGAACAGGGGTAGGGGGTTCACCCCTCCACTTT.

This chain uses TRBV6-5 with TRBJ1-3, with D hard to call. This CDR3 has 14 residues. Trimming left V 6 bases short and J 0 bases short, with 9 bases between. Germline V gene data show CDR1 as MNHEY and CDR2 as SVGAGI. CDR3 DNA: TGTGCCAGCAGCGACGGACTCTCTGGAAACACCATATATTTT. Translating gives CASSDGLSGNTIYF.

The chain carries TRBV28 and TRBJ2-1; D may be TRBD1 (6 bases). V gave up 7 bases and J gave up 2 bases, with 12 bases separating them. There are 14 residues in the CDR3. CDR1 is MDHEN, CDR2 SYDVKM, per germline. The chain's CDR3 is CASTLTGPYNEQFF. The CDR3 DNA sequence: TGTGCCAGCACCCTGACAGGACCCTACAATGAGCAGTTCTTC.